The 20 T cell receptor beta chains listed next were all sequenced from one sample in a study of T-cell memory formation after mild COVID-19. TCRdb redid the calling of the 5' RACE reads with MiXCR, one entry per CDR3 protein. The sample lists about 45,000 distinct CDR3 sequences; roughly 8% were seen once. Sequencing used PBMCs or a T cell subset sorted from them (not recorded which). All receptors come from a man aged 18 to 29 who had mild COVID-19 (a few samples of this study predate the infection). Cell type and time point are not known.

This clonotype was counted many times. The J gene is TRBJ2-3, the V gene TRBV12-3 or TRBV12-4; D may be TRBD2 (5 bases). Trimming pared 5 bases from V and 0 bases from J, leaving 12 bases between. The CDR3 is made up of 15 amino acids. This CDR3 is CASSAGSPSTDTQYF. CDR3 bases: TGTGCCAGCAGTGCGGGCAGTCCTAGCACAGATACGCAGTATTTT.

This clonotype came up a few times. The chain employs TRBV5-1 and TRBJ2-3; tentatively, D is TRBD1 (6 bases). The V gene lost 1 base and the J gene lost 0 bases, with 9 bases spanning the gap. The CDR3 has 15 amino acids. Germline V gene sequence: CDR1 SGHRS, CDR2 YFSETQ. The CDR3 region is CASSLPTGSTDTQYF. CDR3 coding DNA: TGCGCCAGCAGCTTGCCGACAGGTAGCACAGATACGCAGTATTTT. The full variable domain, completed using reference TRBV5-1 and TRBJ2-3, is KAGVTQTPRYLIKTRGQQVTLSCSPISGHRSVSWYQQTPGQGLQFLFEYFSETQRNKGNFPGRFSGRQFSNSRSEMNVSTLELGDSALYLCASSLPTGSTDTQYFGPGTRLTVL.

A word on this clonotype: At one of its ends the junction is not consistent with the germline gene, which may arise from a read error. The rearrangement links TRBV7-2 to TRBJ2-1, with TRBD1 identical over 7 bases. Germline CDR1 SGHTA, CDR2 FQGNSA. The CDR3 runs to 15 residues. In DNA, the CDR3 is TGTGCCAGCAGTCAGAGGATCAGGGGGTACAGTGAGCAGTTCTTC. Translated: CASSQRIRGYSEQFF.

The gene calls are TRBV9 and TRBJ1-1, with D unresolved. Germline-derived CDR1 and CDR2 are SGDLS and YYNGEE. The CDR3 contains 13 residues. V was clipped by 4 bases and J by 1 base, with 8 bases between them. CDR3 loop: CASSFGSNTEAFF. The DNA for the CDR3 is TGTGCCAGCAGCTTCGGGTCGAACACTGAAGCTTTCTTT.

This clonotype was seen many times. The rearrangement joins TRBV20-1 to TRBJ2-7, with TRBD1 identical over 11 bases. The CDR3 is 15 residues long. Germline V gene sequence: CDR1 DFQATT, CDR2 SNEGSKA (reference sequence). J gave up 6 bases and V 6 bases, and 13 bases lay outside the gene matches. As DNA, the CDR3 is TGCAGTGCCATTAGTGCGGGACAGGGGGGGATCGAGCAGTACTTC. Translation: CSAISAGQGGIEQYF.

There are a few counts of this clonotype. The chain has TRBV18 and TRBJ2-7; TRBD2 is a possible D gene (7 bases). The CDR3 has 14 amino acids. The ends were cut back, 3 bases at V and 2 bases at J, with 11 bases in the middle. Per germline, CDR1 KGHSH and CDR2 LQKENI. The chain's CDR3 is CASSPAGATYEQYF. The CDR3 coding sequence is TGTGCCAGCTCACCGGCGGGGGCCACCTACGAGCAGTACTTC.

V and J are TRBV4-3 and TRBJ2-2; D is undetermined. The CDR3 runs to 16 residues. Germline CDR1 LGHNA, CDR2 YSLEER. The V end lost 5 bases, the J end lost 1 base, and 14 bases lay between the germline ends. The CDR3 DNA is TGCGCCAGCAGCGTAAGGGCAGCCCTGAACACCGGGGAGCTGTTTTTT. Encoded protein: CASSVRAALNTGELFF.

This chain links TRBV20-1 with TRBJ1-4; 7 nucleotides align to TRBD1. This CDR3 is 15 amino acids long. The V and J ends lost 0 bases and 6 bases, in that order; junction bases with no gene match: 7. Germline assignment: CDR1 DFQATT and CDR2 SNEGSKA (reference sequence). The CDR3 DNA reads as TGCAGTGCTAGAGATCCGACAGGGAGGGATGAAAAACTGTTTTTT. Translating gives CSARDPTGRDEKLFF.

There are many counts of this clonotype. The V gene is TRBV20-1, the J gene TRBJ2-5; D is possibly TRBD1 or TRBD2 (5 bases each). V was trimmed by 1 base and J by 9 bases, leaving 18 bases between them. This CDR3 spans 14 amino acids. Germline V CDR1 and CDR2: DFQATT, SNEGSKA (reference sequence). This chain's CDR3 is CSARGGTPRAAQYF. In DNA, the CDR3 is TGCAGTGCTAGAGGGGGGACCCCTCGCGCGGCCCAGTACTTC.

In its sample, this clonotype was seen many times. The gene calls are TRBV9 and TRBJ2-1; D is undetermined. CDR1 and CDR2 (germline): SGDLS, YYNGEE. The CDR3 sequence is 13 residues long. The germline V and J ends were trimmed by 0 bases and 7 bases, with 8 bases remaining between them. The CDR3 region has the DNA TGTGCCAGCAGCGTAGTGGAAAGAAATGAGCAGTTCTTC. This codes for CASSVVERNEQFF. The full variable domain, with the rest looked up from reference TRBV9 and TRBJ2-1, is DSGVTQTPKHLITATGQRVTLRCSPRSGDLSVYWYQQSLDQGLQFLIQYYNGEERAKGNILERFSAQQFPDLHSELNLSSLELGDSALYFCASSVVERNEQFFGPGTRLTVL.

The rearrangement uses TRBV9 and TRBJ2-1; 8 nucleotides agree with TRBD2. Trimming cost V 0 bases and J 9 bases; bases outside gene matches: 11. This CDR3 contains 16 residues. Germline lookup yields CDR1 SGDLS and CDR2 YYNGEE. The CDR3 DNA is TGTGCCAGCAGCGTAGGCCGCCTAGCGGGCCTCGGTGAGCAGTTCTTC. Its translation is CASSVGRLAGLGEQFF.

V usage is TRBV12-3 or TRBV12-4 and J usage is TRBJ2-2, with D perhaps given as TRBD1 or TRBD2 (5 bases each). CDR3 size: 14 residues. Between the trimmed V and J ends, which lost 8 bases and 2 bases, there was a span of 12 bases. For the CDR3, the DNA is TGTGCCAGCGGACCCGGGACCAACACCGGGGAGCTGTTTTTT. Amino acids: CASGPGTNTGELFF.

This clonotype was seen more than once but under ten times. The rearrangement uses TRBV12-3 or TRBV12-4 and TRBJ1-5, with D maybe TRBD1 (6 bases). The CDR3 sequence is 15 residues long. Trimming took off 6 bases at V and 2 bases at J, with 14 bases between the two ends. CDR3 loop: CASRPNAGGNQPQHF. The CDR3 coding sequence is TGTGCCAGCAGACCCAACGCAGGGGGCAATCAGCCCCAGCATTTT.

This clonotype appeared a few times. The V gene is TRBV7-3, the J gene TRBJ2-6, with D possibly matching TRBD1 (5 bases). The CDR3 extends over 15 amino acids. V was shortened by 1 base and J by 2 bases, with 6 bases between the two germline ends. Germline-derived CDR1 and CDR2 are SGHTA and FQGTGA. In DNA form, the CDR3 reads TGTGCCAGCAGCTTAAGGGGCGCTGGGGCCAACGTCCTGACTTTC. Its protein is CASSLRGAGANVLTF.

Turning to this clonotype: At one end, the junction sequence differs from germline, possibly due to a read error. Here the CDR3 DNA reads TGTGCCAGCAGTTACTCATACGTTAGCGATCAGCCCCAGCATTTT. Protein sequence: CASSYSYVSDQPQHF. The V call is TRBV6-5, the J call TRBJ1-5; the D is unclear. Looked up from germline, CDR1 is MNHEY and CDR2 is SVGAGI. CDR3 size: 15 residues.

This clonotype was observed a handful of times. Sequence at one end of the junction differs from germline and may be a read error. The chain employs TRBV7-3 and TRBJ2-1; 9 bases agree with TRBD2. The germline V gene has CDR1 SGHTA and CDR2 FQGTGA. The CDR3 extends over 15 amino acids. The CDR3 sequence is CASSLGLASYTEQFF. CDR3 DNA: TGTGCCAGCAGCTTGGGACTAGCATCCTACACTGAGCAGTTCTTC. Full variable domain (remainder filled in from reference TRBV7-3 and TRBJ2-1): GAGVSQTPSNKVTEKGKYVELRCDPISGHTALYWYRQSLGQGPEFLIYFQGTGAADDSGLPNDRFFAVRPEGSVSTLKIQRTERGDSAVYLCASSLGLASYTEQFFGPGTRLTVL.

This chain connects TRBV20-1 to TRBJ2-5, with 9 bases identical to TRBD2. Germline V gene lookup returns CDR1 DFQATT and CDR2 SNEGSKA (reference sequence). This CDR3 is 16 amino acids long. Trimming cost V 1 base and J 4 bases; bases outside gene matches: 10. The CDR3 here is CSARAEILTSGETQYF. In DNA form, the CDR3 reads TGCAGTGCTAGAGCAGAAATTTTGACTAGCGGAGAGACCCAGTACTTC.

The rearrangement joins TRBV10-2 to TRBJ1-5, with a possible D match to TRBD1 (5 bases). CDR1 is WSHSY, CDR2 SAAADI, per germline. V was trimmed by 7 bases and J by 4 bases, leaving 14 bases between them. The CDR3 runs to 14 residues. CDR3 nucleotide sequence: TGCGCCAGCACGGAGGGGCTCGCGAATCAGCCCCAGCATTTT. This encodes CASTEGLANQPQHF.

The chain is built from TRBV6-6 and TRBJ2-3; D is perhaps TRBD2 (6 bases). Germline CDR1 is MNHNY and CDR2 is SVGAGI (reference sequence). The CDR3 contains 17 residues. V was shortened by 4 bases and J by 2 bases, with 19 bases between the two germline ends. The DNA of the CDR3 is TGTGCCAGCAGTTCGCGATTGAGGAGGGCGCACACAGATACGCAGTATTTT. It yields the protein CASSSRLRRAHTDTQYF.

This clonotype was seen at least ten times. This chain joins TRBV5-1 and TRBJ2-3; D is ambiguous. The CDR3 length is 13 residues. Looked up from germline, CDR1 is SGHRS and CDR2 is YFSETQ. V dropped 0 bases and J dropped 6 bases, with 8 bases sitting between them. The CDR3 loop is CASSLDSQDTQYF. The DNA for the CDR3 is TGCGCCAGCAGCTTGGATTCCCAGGATACGCAGTATTTT.